The 20 T cell receptor beta chains below were found in one sample sequenced in a study of shared clonotypes between healthy human individuals. TCRdb's copy holds only in-frame clones and misses some; the assay was immunoSEQ multiplex PCR. The profile shows 2,100,000 or so clones, under 97% of them singletons. Specimen: naive CD4+ T cells sorted from blood. This sample's subset: CD45RA+ positively selected. The receptors here all came from a man aged 18 to 29 in good health.

The rearrangement links TRBV30 to TRBJ2-7, with D perhaps being TRBD1 or TRBD2 (5 bases each). The CDR3 spans 14 residues. V shed 5 bases and J shed 3 bases, with 17 bases lying between them. The germline V gene has CDR1 GTSNPN and CDR2 SVGIG (reference sequence). The CDR3 region has the DNA TGTGCCTGGGCGACCGGGACCGGAAACTACGAGCAGTACTTC. Its translation is CAWATGTGNYEQYF.

V usage is TRBV29-1 and J usage is TRBJ2-3, with D perhaps matching TRBD2 (7 bases). Trimming removed 2 bases from V and 5 bases from J, with 17 bases in between. Germline assignment: CDR1 SQVTM and CDR2 ANQGSEA. The CDR3 totals 15 residues. CDR3 amino acids: CSVEPGGKGEDTQYF. The CDR3 DNA is TGCAGCGTTGAACCGGGGGGCAAAGGGGAAGATACGCAGTATTTT.

This clone came up once. The rearrangement joins TRBV7-2 to TRBJ1-2, with D tentatively TRBD1 (5 bases). The V and J ends lost 8 bases and 8 bases respectively, with 18 bases between them. CDR1 and CDR2 from the germline V gene are SGHTA and FQGNSA. The CDR3 is 13 residues long. The CDR3 spells CASGLGRASGYTF. Here the CDR3 DNA reads TGTGCCAGCGGGCTGGGCAGGGCGAGCGGCTACACCTTC.

This rearrangement joins TRBV28 to TRBJ1-2, with D uncertain. Germline-derived CDR1 and CDR2 are MDHEN and SYDVKM. CDR3 length equals 13 residues. V gave up 5 bases and J gave up 5 bases, with 12 bases separating them. The CDR3 sequence is CASSEGIRYGYTF. The CDR3 DNA reads TGTGCCAGCAGTGAGGGAATTCGTTATGGCTACACCTTC.

The chain is built from TRBV6-6 and TRBJ2-7; 14 bases agree with TRBD2. This CDR3 contains 15 residues. CDR1 is MNHNY and CDR2 is SVGAGI in the germline V gene (reference sequence). Germline trimming cut 6 bases from V and 6 bases from J; bases unmatched to any gene: 7. The CDR3 sequence: CASSIGLAGGLEQYF. The CDR3, as DNA: TGTGCCAGCAGCATCGGACTAGCGGGAGGACTCGAGCAGTACTTC.

The chain couples TRBV19 to TRBJ2-7, with TRBD1 identical over 9 bases. Germline values: CDR1 LNHDA, CDR2 SQIVND (reference sequence). Trimming at V came to 5 bases and at J to 4 bases, leaving 6 bases not matched to a gene. This CDR3 is built from 14 residues. The CDR3 loop is CASSPSTGGYEQYF. CDR3 nucleotide sequence: TGTGCCAGTAGTCCATCGACAGGGGGGTACGAGCAGTACTTC.

This chain connects TRBV4-1 to TRBJ2-3, with a weak D call TRBD2 (6 bases). The CDR3 is 17 residues long. Trimming removed 0 bases from V and 3 bases from J, with 16 bases in between. Germline CDR1 and CDR2: MGHRA and YSYEKL. CDR3: CASSQDWSGVGTDTQYF. CDR3 DNA: TGCGCCAGCAGCCAAGATTGGTCGGGAGTGGGTACAGATACGCAGTATTTT.

This clone has a single count. Other nucleotide sequences from this sample produce the same CDR3. This rearrangement joins TRBV5-1 to TRBJ2-5; the match to TRBD2 covers 12 bases. CDR1 is SGHRS, CDR2 YFSETQ, per germline. The CDR3 loop spans 17 amino acids. V dropped 3 bases and J dropped 1; count of bases not matched to a gene: 7. The CDR3 protein is CASSSGLAGGIQETQYF. CDR3 DNA sequence: TGCGCCAGCAGCTCTGGGCTAGCGGGGGGGATCCAAGAGACCCAGTACTTC. Full variable domain (outside the CDR3, taken from reference TRBV5-1 and TRBJ2-5): KAGVTQTPRYLIKTRGQQVTLSCSPISGHRSVSWYQQTPGQGLQFLFEYFSETQRNKGNFPGRFSGRQFSNSRSEMNVSTLELGDSALYLCASSSGLAGGIQETQYFGPGTRLLVL.

V is TRBV9 and J is TRBJ1-6; D is unclear. The CDR3 runs to 13 residues. The V gene lost 2 bases and the J gene lost 8 bases, with 8 bases spanning the gap. CDR1 is SGDLS and CDR2 is YYNGEE in the germline V gene. The DNA of the CDR3 is TGTGCCAGCAGCGTTGACCGCGATTCACCCCTCCACTTT. Its protein is CASSVDRDSPLHF.

The CDR3 loop reads CASTTGGRGRTEAFF. The CDR3 nucleotides are TGTGCCAGCACCACAGGGGGCAGGGGGAGAACTGAAGCTTTCTTT. This rearrangement joins TRBV28 to TRBJ1-1; 9 bases map to TRBD1. The ends lost 7 bases at V and 5 bases at J; junction bases unmatched: 11. This CDR3 spans 15 amino acids. CDR1 and CDR2 (germline): MDHEN, SYDVKM.

This chain links TRBV2 with TRBJ2-1; possibly TRBD1 or TRBD2 for D (5 bases each). This CDR3 is 15 amino acids long. V lost 6 bases and J 10 bases, leaving 22 bases between the germline ends. Germline CDR1 is SNHLY and CDR2 is FYNNEI. The DNA for the CDR3 is TGTGCCAGCAGCCGGGACCTACCTCTTCTTGAGGAGCAGTTCTTC. The encoded protein is CASSRDLPLLEEQFF.

This clone was seen a few times. The gene calls are TRBV5-1 and TRBJ1-6; D is undetermined. Looked up from germline, CDR1 is SGHRS and CDR2 is YFSETQ. Trimming removed 0 bases at V and 11 bases at J, with 9 bases between. The CDR3 runs to 13 residues. The CDR3 loop reads CASSLDQVTPLHF. The CDR3 DNA reads as TGCGCCAGCAGCTTGGATCAGGTAACACCCCTCCACTTT.

The rearrangement joins TRBV5-1 to TRBJ2-3, with 7 positions matching TRBD2. The CDR3 contains 15 residues. The V gene's germline CDR1 is SGHRS and CDR2 YFSETQ. Trimming took 4 bases from V and 2 from J; bases not matched to a gene: 7. CDR3 amino acids: CASSQPSGVTDTQYF. CDR3 sequence (DNA): TGCGCCAGCAGCCAACCCAGCGGGGTCACAGATACGCAGTATTTT.

The V call is TRBV6-5, the J call TRBJ2-1; weak D call: TRBD1 (6 bases). The CDR3 length is 15 residues. The V end was cut by 6 bases, the J end by 4 bases, with 16 bases between. Germline assignment: CDR1 MNHEY and CDR2 SVGAGI. Here the CDR3 DNA reads TGTGCCAGCAGGGATACTGGGGGCCCTTACAATGAGCAGTTCTTC. Its translation: CASRDTGGPYNEQFF.

About this clone: This sample includes further DNA sequences coding for the same CDR3. The gene calls are TRBV7-2 and TRBJ2-7; D might be TRBD2 (6 bases). Deletions cut 3 bases from V and 0 bases from J, with 9 bases between. Germline loops: CDR1 SGHTA, CDR2 FQGNSA. The CDR3 runs to 14 residues. CDR3 coding DNA: TGTGCCAGCAGCTTGTCCGGGAGCTCCTACGAGCAGTACTTC. Its protein is CASSLSGSSYEQYF.

The sample holds one count of this clone. Other DNA sequences of this sample code for an identical CDR3. This chain links TRBV28 with TRBJ1-1; D uncertain. Germline V gives CDR1 MDHEN, CDR2 SYDVKM. V was trimmed by 3 bases and J by 8 bases, leaving 7 bases between them. The length of the CDR3 is 11 residues. The CDR3 DNA sequence: TGTGCCAGCAGTTTCCGGACCGAAGCTTTCTTT. Residues: CASSFRTEAFF.

The chain is built from TRBV18 and TRBJ1-5; D uncertain. CDR3 size: 13 residues. Germline values: CDR1 KGHSH, CDR2 LQKENI. V was cut by 3 bases and J by 9 bases, with 12 bases left in between. This chain's CDR3 is CASSPEDLGPQHF. CDR3 nucleotide sequence: TGTGCCAGCTCACCCGAAGACCTGGGGCCCCAGCATTTT.

The chain joins TRBV6-5 to TRBJ2-3, with D possibly matching TRBD1 (6 bases). The CDR3 spans 14 residues. The V gene's germline CDR1 is MNHEY and CDR2 SVGAGI. The V end lost 7 bases, the J end lost 3 bases, and 14 bases lay between the germline ends. The CDR3 DNA is TGTGCCAGCAATATGGCCAGGGGAACAGATACGCAGTATTTT. Its protein is CASNMARGTDTQYF.

The genes are TRBV11-2 and TRBJ2-5; D unresolved. Germline V CDR1 and CDR2: SGHAT, FQNNGV. Trimming pared 0 bases from V and 3 bases from J, leaving 8 bases between. The CDR3 spans 14 residues. CDR3 DNA: TGTGCCAGCAGCTTAGATTTGGGAAAAGAGACCCAGTACTTC. Residues: CASSLDLGKETQYF.

This clone was detected once. V and J are TRBV7-2 and TRBJ1-6; perhaps TRBD1 as D (5 bases). Trimming cost V 5 bases and J 10 bases, with 15 bases left between them. CDR3 length: 14 residues. Germline V gives CDR1 SGHTA, CDR2 FQGNSA. In DNA form, the CDR3 reads TGTGCCAGCAGCCTCTCGGACATGAGATCACCCCTCCACTTT. This encodes CASSLSDMRSPLHF.